This T cell receptor (beta chain) originates from a study of blood T cell repertoires in COVID-19. Overall study: The samples span acute and convalescent COVID-19 from the United States, Italy and Spain.

V shed 4 bases and J shed 3 bases, with 8 bases lying between them. CDR3 length: 12 amino acids. Germline V gene data show CDR1 as SGHTS and CDR2 as YDEGEE. Those enrolled, adults aged roughly 18 to 95 years, came from about two dozen US areas. Assignments of participants to cohorts depended upon their own reported clinical history. Authors' methods: Reference gene primer amplification yielded estimated nucleated cell counts. Repertoires were generated with immunoSEQ multiplex PCR, while TCRdb's copy carries only in-frame clones and drops some. That table supplies the V and J calls and clone size; D and trimming were determined from the DNA. The data show hundreds of thousands of clones, with around 89% seen just once and around 4.3% held by the top ten.

The chain employs TRBV5-8 and TRBJ2-7; maybe TRBD2 (5 bases). Sample: PBMCs or T cells enriched from blood (not recorded which). This TCR derives from a woman aged 18 to 35 with acute COVID-19. The CDR3 bases are TGTGCCAGCAGCGGGAGCCGCTACGAGCAGTACTTC. This gives the protein CASSGSRYEQYF.